These 10 T cell receptor beta chains were sequenced from one sample in a study of cytomegalovirus exposure and HLA in healthy donors. 60 Vbeta and 13 Jbeta primers were used in PCR. The repertoire was sequenced with immunoSEQ multiplex PCR; TCRdb's copy has only in-frame clones and lacks some. This sample has about 120,000 clones, with roughly 79% found just once. The source material was PBMCs. These receptor sequences come from a woman in her late teens or twenties in good health and CMV-seronegative.

J is TRBJ2-4 and V is TRBV2, with TRBD1 matching over 9 bases. CDR3 length: 16 residues. The germline V gene encodes CDR1 SNHLY and CDR2 FYNNEI. The trim removed 6 bases at V and 8 bases at J, leaving 14 bases unmatched. This CDR3 reads CASSVSLQGAEDIQYF. The CDR3 bases are TGTGCCAGCAGCGTTAGCCTACAGGGGGCGGAGGACATTCAGTACTTC. The variable domain in full, with the rest retrieved from reference TRBV2 and TRBJ2-4, is EPEVTQTPSHQVTQMGQEVILRCVPISNHLYFYWYRQILGQKVEFLVSFYNNEISEKSEIFDDQFSVERPDGSNFTLKIRSTKLEDSAMYFCASSVSLQGAEDIQYFGAGTRLSVL.

The chain joins TRBV6-5 to TRBJ2-2; the D gene is possibly TRBD2 (7 bases). The CDR3 has 16 residues. V lost 1 base, J lost 5 bases, and 14 bases lay in between. Germline lookup yields CDR1 MNHEY and CDR2 SVGAGI. CDR3 amino acids: CASSYLGGGPTGELFF. The CDR3 DNA sequence: TGTGCCAGCAGTTACTTGGGGGGGGGCCCTACCGGGGAGCTGTTTTTT.

The J gene is TRBJ2-1, the V gene TRBV4-1, with TRBD2 matching over 7 bases. This CDR3 has 18 amino acids. V shed 0 bases, J shed 2 bases, and the junction held 10 bases outside the gene matches. Germline V lookup: CDR1 MGHRA, CDR2 YSYEKL. The chain's CDR3 is CASSQDRVGAGPYNEQFF. The CDR3 DNA reads as TGCGCCAGCAGCCAAGACCGGGTTGGAGCGGGGCCCTACAATGAGCAGTTCTTC.

This chain joins TRBV7-8 and TRBJ1-2, with a tentative D call TRBD1 (6 bases). The V end was cut by 3 bases, the J end by 4 bases, with 12 bases between. Germline-derived CDR1 and CDR2 are SGHVS and FQNEAQ. The CDR3 consists of 14 residues. CDR3 DNA: TGTGCCAGCAGCTTCTTACAGGGTTTCTATGGCTACACCTTC. This sequence encodes CASSFLQGFYGYTF.

The rearrangement joins TRBV29-1 to TRBJ1-2; D gene ambiguous. Trimming pared 4 bases from V and 2 bases from J, leaving 14 bases between. Germline V gene data show CDR1 as SQVTM and CDR2 as ANQGSEA. The CDR3 loop spans 14 amino acids. The CDR3 here is CSVGETGGNYGYTF. CDR3 sequence (DNA): TGCAGCGTTGGCGAGACTGGTGGGAACTATGGCTACACCTTC.

DNA for the CDR3: TGCGCCAGCAGCGGCGGGGGGGCGGAGACCCAGTACTTC. This sequence encodes CASSGGGAETQYF. The chain is built from TRBV5-1 and TRBJ2-5; 9 nucleotides agree with TRBD2. The length of the CDR3 is 13 residues. Germline V gives CDR1 SGHRS, CDR2 YFSETQ. The V gene end was trimmed by 4 bases and the J gene end by 5 bases; junction bases not matched to a gene: 3.

This clone was seen only once. V usage is TRBV9 and J usage is TRBJ1-5; no definite D call. The CDR3 runs 16 residues. CDR1 and CDR2 from the germline V gene are SGDLS and YYNGEE. V gave up 4 bases and J gave up 2 bases, with 16 bases separating them. The CDR3 DNA reads TGTGCCAGCAGCCCCGGGGAGGGTGGGCGCAATCAGCCCCAGCATTTT. It encodes CASSPGEGGRNQPQHF.

Only a few counts were recorded for this clone. The chain couples TRBV7-9 to TRBJ2-3; 8 bases are a match to TRBD2. After removal of 1 base from V and 6 bases from J, the junction contained 3 bases not matched to a gene. Germline V gene lookup returns CDR1 SEHNR and CDR2 FQNEAQ (reference sequence). The CDR3 length is 14 residues. This CDR3 reads CASSLGLAFDTQYF. The CDR3, as DNA: TGTGCCAGCAGCTTAGGACTAGCGTTTGATACGCAGTATTTT.

The chain uses TRBV2 and TRBJ1-1, with a possible D match to TRBD1 (6 bases). The germline V and J ends were trimmed by 10 bases and 4 bases, with 13 bases remaining between them. The germline gives CDR1 SNHLY, CDR2 FYNNEI. CDR3 length equals 12 residues. CDR3 sequence: CATGTISTEAFF. In DNA form, the CDR3 reads TGTGCCACCGGGACAATCTCCACTGAAGCTTTCTTT. Full variable domain (rest looked up from reference TRBV2 and TRBJ1-1): EPEVTQTPSHQVTQMGQEVILRCVPISNHLYFYWYRQILGQKVEFLVSFYNNEISEKSEIFDDQFSVERPDGSNFTLKIRSTKLEDSAMYFCATGTISTEAFFGQGTRLTVV.

V and J are TRBV4-2 and TRBJ1-6; D not certain. Germline CDR1 reads LGHNA; CDR2 reads YNFKEQ. Trimming pared 4 bases from V and 8 bases from J, leaving 12 bases between. The CDR3 runs to 14 residues. The CDR3 DNA sequence: TGTGCCAGCAGCCTTAGAGAGGCTGATTCACCCCTCCACTTT. Translation gives CASSLREADSPLHF.